These 29 T cell receptor beta chains originate from one sample sequenced in a study of vaccination effects on CD4 cells after COVID-19. These receptors' antigens are unknown. Measured with immunoSEQ multiplex PCR; TCRdb has only the in-frame clones, and not every one. The sample records 20,000 to 25,000 clones, around three quarters being singletons. Antigen-specific CD4+ T cells expanded by the ViraFEST assay with viral peptide pools were then sequenced. Following an approximately 9-day culture, CD4+ T cells were purified. Vaccinated recipients, who were negative for nucleocapsid antibodies, had no history of SARS-CoV-2 infection. Specimen: CD4+ T cells from PBMCs cultured with HCoV-NL63 spike peptides, collected before COVID-19 vaccination. The receptor source for this set is a human donor who received a COVID-19 vaccine.

V and J are TRBV9 and TRBJ2-2, with D possibly matching TRBD2 (5 bases). CDR1 SGDLS and CDR2 YYNGEE come from the germline V gene. The CDR3 has 15 amino acids. V was clipped by 7 bases and J by 0 bases, with 13 bases between them. Here the CDR3 reads CASCRTFANTGELFF. CDR3 in DNA: TGTGCCAGCTGCAGGACTTTCGCGAACACCGGGGAGCTGTTTTTT.

The chain uses TRBV30 and TRBJ2-7; D not resolved. The CDR3 is 11 amino acids. Per the germline V gene, CDR1 is GTSNPN and CDR2 is SVGIG (reference sequence). The V end was cut by 0 bases, the J end by 4 bases, with 4 bases between. In nucleotides, the CDR3 is TGTGCCTGGAGTGTACTGTACGAGCAGTACTTC. Protein: CAWSVLYEQYF.

This clone was counted a few times. The genes are TRBV23-1 and TRBJ2-2, with a possible D match to TRBD2 (6 bases). TRBV23-1 is given ORF status, its function remaining uncertain. The germline V and J ends were trimmed by 6 bases and 8 bases, with 7 bases remaining between them. This CDR3 is 11 amino acids long. The DNA of the CDR3 is TGCGCCAGCAGGGGGGGTGGGGAGCTGTTTTTT. This gives the protein CASRGGGELFF.

This clone was recorded once. This chain's CDR3 is CASSLVAGQETSEQYF. CDR3 coding DNA: TGTGCCAGCAGCTTGGTGGCAGGACAGGAGACGTCCGAGCAGTACTTC. The rearrangement uses TRBV5-6 and TRBJ2-7, with 7 bases fitting TRBD1. Germline loops: CDR1 SGHDT, CDR2 YYEEEE. Trimming took 0 bases from V and 6 from J; bases not matched to a gene: 12. The CDR3 loop spans 16 amino acids.

This clone was observed a handful of times. The CDR3 reads CASRRQGGYEQYF. The CDR3 DNA follows: TGTGCCAGTAGACGACAGGGGGGCTACGAGCAGTACTTC. The rearrangement uses TRBV19 and TRBJ2-7; 9 positions match TRBD1. The V segment lost 6 bases and the J segment 3 bases; nucleotides outside the gene matches: 3. The germline V gene encodes CDR1 LNHDA and CDR2 SQIVND (reference sequence). This CDR3 region has 13 residues.

CDR3 loop: CASSLGDTEAFF. Written as DNA, the CDR3 is TGTGCCAGCAGCTTAGGTGACACTGAAGCTTTCTTT. This rearrangement joins TRBV11-2 to TRBJ1-1; D ambiguous. The CDR3 runs to 12 residues. V was trimmed by 1 base and J by 3 bases, leaving 3 bases between them. Germline loops: CDR1 SGHAT, CDR2 FQNNGV. The complete variable domain, with remaining parts taken from reference TRBV11-2 and TRBJ1-1, reads EAGVAQSPRYKIIEKRQSVAFWCNPISGHATLYWYQQILGQGPKLLIQFQNNGVVDDSQLPKDRFSAERLKGVDSTLKIQPAKLEDSAVYLCASSLGDTEAFFGQGTRLTVV.

This clone showed up just once. V usage is TRBV25-1 and J usage is TRBJ1-2; 11 nucleotides align to TRBD1. Germline V CDR1 and CDR2: MGHDK, SYGVNS. The CDR3 totals 14 residues. The V segment lost 8 bases and the J segment 3 bases; nucleotides outside the gene matches: 5. The CDR3 coding sequence is TGTGCCAGCCAACCGGGACAGGGGGACTATGGCTACACCTTC. It codes for CASQPGQGDYGYTF.

The CDR3 reads CASSILGVEKLFF. The CDR3 bases are TGTGCCAGCTCCATCCTCGGGGTTGAAAAACTGTTTTTT. This chain uses TRBV12-3 or TRBV12-4 with TRBJ1-4; D unresolved. V lost 8 bases and J 7 bases, leaving 14 bases between the germline ends. The CDR3 is 13 amino acids.

V and J are TRBV18 and TRBJ1-1, with D perhaps matching TRBD1 (5 bases). Trimming pared 4 bases from V and 3 bases from J, leaving 9 bases between. This CDR3 has 13 residues. Germline V gene lookup returns CDR1 KGHSH and CDR2 LQKENI. Here the CDR3 reads CASSLSRDTEAFF. Written as DNA, the CDR3 is TGTGCCAGCTCACTGAGCAGGGACACTGAAGCTTTCTTT.

This clone was observed a few times. The rearrangement links TRBV6-4 to TRBJ2-3; 11 bases map to TRBD2. The CDR3 is 15 residues long. Germline V CDR1 and CDR2: MRHNA, SNTAGT. V lost 1 base to trimming and J lost 4 bases; unmatched junction nucleotides: 1. The CDR3 nucleotides read TGTGCCAGCAGTGACTTAGCGGGAGGGCCAGATACGCAGTATTTT. It translates to CASSDLAGGPDTQYF.

A note on this clone: The junction and the germline gene differ at one end; a read error may be behind it. The chain carries TRBV7-9 and TRBJ2-7, with 9 bases matching TRBD1. This CDR3 spans 12 amino acids. Germline V gene lookup returns CDR1 SEHNR and CDR2 FQNEAQ (reference sequence). The CDR3 is CASSLAVTGGSW. The CDR3 DNA reads TGTGCCAGCAGCCTAGCCGTGACAGGGGGATCTTGG.

CDR3 loop: CAMWDSYNEQFF. The DNA for the CDR3 is TGTGCCATGTGGGACAGCTACAATGAGCAGTTCTTC. The chain is built from TRBV10-3 and TRBJ2-1; 7 nucleotides agree with TRBD1. The CDR3 length is 12 residues. Germline loops: CDR1 ENHRY, CDR2 SYGVKD. Trimming at V came to 9 bases and at J to 3 bases, leaving 2 bases not matched to a gene.

The gene calls are TRBV7-7 and TRBJ2-7, with 11 bases fitting TRBD2. V gave up 5 bases and J gave up 6 bases; unmatched junction bases: 3. The CDR3 has 13 amino acids. The V gene's germline CDR1 is SSHAT and CDR2 FNYEAQ (reference sequence). CDR3 in DNA: TGTGCCAGCAGCCCCGGACTAGCGGGCGAGCAGTACTTC. As protein: CASSPGLAGEQYF. The full variable domain, with the rest looked up from reference TRBV7-7 and TRBJ2-7, is GAGVSQSPRYKVTKRGQDVTLRCDPISSHATLYWYQQALGQGPEFLTYFNYEAQPDKSGLPSDRFSAERPEGSISTLTIQRTEQRDSAMYRCASSPGLAGEQYFGPGTRLTVT.

The V gene is TRBV7-2, the J gene TRBJ1-4; D not certain. V lost 4 bases to trimming and J lost 4 bases, with 10 bases between them. The germline V gene has CDR1 SGHTA and CDR2 FQGNSA. The CDR3 is made up of 14 amino acids. CDR3 bases: TGTGCCAGCAGCTCTCACCAGATTAATGAAAAACTGTTTTTT. Protein: CASSSHQINEKLFF.

V is TRBV4-1 and J is TRBJ1-3; D is perhaps TRBD1 (5 bases). The V end was cut by 3 bases, the J end by 4 bases, with 13 bases between. The length of the CDR3 is 15 residues. Germline CDR1 MGHRA, CDR2 YSYEKL. The DNA of the CDR3 is TGCGCCAGCAGCCATCCGGGGGGATCCGGAAACACCATATATTTT. As protein: CASSHPGGSGNTIYF.

J is TRBJ2-3 and V is TRBV11-2; 14 bases align to TRBD2. Trimming took 5 bases from V and 4 from J; bases not matched to a gene: 8. Germline values: CDR1 SGHAT, CDR2 FQNNGV. CDR3 size: 17 residues. CDR3 coding DNA: TGTGCCAGCAGCCGCTTCCGGACTAGCGGGGGGCCAGATACGCAGTATTTT. It translates to CASSRFRTSGGPDTQYF.

The V and J genes are TRBV27 and TRBJ2-7; 7 bases map to TRBD1. There are 16 residues in the CDR3. The germline CDR1 and CDR2 sequences are MNHEY and SMNVEV (reference sequence). The V and J ends lost 0 bases and 3 bases, in that order; junction bases with no gene match: 8. CDR3 region: CASSLSGLPGGYEQYF. DNA for the CDR3: TGTGCCAGCAGTTTATCGGGTCTCCCAGGGGGCTACGAGCAGTACTTC.

This chain connects TRBV18 to TRBJ2-3; the D call may be TRBD1 or TRBD2 (5 bases each). V lost 1 base and J lost 2, with 16 bases in between. This CDR3 spans 17 amino acids. CDR1 and CDR2 (germline): KGHSH, LQKENI. The chain's CDR3 is CASSPLPEQEATDTQYF. DNA for the CDR3: TGTGCCAGCTCACCACTTCCGGAACAGGAGGCCACAGATACGCAGTATTTT.

This chain joins TRBV24-1 and TRBJ1-2; no clear D. This CDR3 is 13 amino acids long. Trimming removed 9 bases from V and 2 bases from J, with 12 bases in between. CDR1 is KGHDR and CDR2 is SFDVKD in the germline V gene. The chain's CDR3 is CATSKTTNYGYTF. DNA for the CDR3: TGTGCCACCTCGAAAACAACGAACTATGGCTACACCTTC.

This chain links TRBV30 with TRBJ1-4; no clear D gene. Trimming cost V 1 base and J 7 bases, with 10 bases left between them. This CDR3 is built from 13 residues. From germline, CDR1 is GTSNPN and CDR2 SVGIG (reference sequence). CDR3 region: CAWSGQDFEKLFF. The DNA of the CDR3 is TGTGCCTGGAGTGGGCAGGATTTTGAAAAACTGTTTTTT.

The chain is built from TRBV7-2 and TRBJ2-4; perhaps TRBD2 as D (6 bases). The CDR3 is 15 amino acids. Between the trimmed V and J ends, which lost 0 bases and 2 bases, there was a span of 8 bases. Germline V gene lookup returns CDR1 SGHTA and CDR2 FQGNSA. The CDR3 region has the DNA TGTGCCAGCAGCTTAGCGGGAGGCTCCAAAAACATTCAGTACTTC. It yields the protein CASSLAGGSKNIQYF.

This clone has more than one count but fewer than ten. The chain couples TRBV20-1 to TRBJ2-2; D gene uncertain. In germline, CDR1 is DFQATT, CDR2 SNEGSKA (reference sequence). The CDR3 runs to 14 residues. The V end was cut by 3 bases, the J end by 4 bases, with 12 bases between. CDR3 region: CSASRGPATGELFF. CDR3 nucleotide sequence: TGCAGTGCTAGTCGCGGCCCGGCCACCGGGGAGCTGTTTTTT.

The J gene is TRBJ1-5, the V gene TRBV6-2 or TRBV6-3; tentative D call: TRBD1 (5 bases). Germline lookup yields CDR1 MNHEY and CDR2 SVGEGT. This CDR3 region has 14 residues. Trimming pared 4 bases from V and 4 bases from J, leaving 11 bases between. The CDR3 coding sequence is TGTGCCAGCAGTTTAGGGGACGGAAATCAGCCCCAGCATTTT. Encoded protein: CASSLGDGNQPQHF.

V usage is TRBV5-6 and J usage is TRBJ1-2, with D tentatively TRBD1 (5 bases). The CDR3 loop spans 15 amino acids. Germline values: CDR1 SGHDT, CDR2 YYEEEE. The germline V and J ends were trimmed by 0 bases and 0 bases, with 9 bases remaining between them. The DNA for the CDR3 is TGTGCCAGCAGCTTGGCCGCAGGGACTAACTATGGCTACACCTTC. This gives the protein CASSLAAGTNYGYTF.

V usage is TRBV3-1 (or the pseudogene TRBV3-2) and J usage is TRBJ1-1, with TRBD1 as a possible D gene (6 bases). Germline V gives CDR1 LGHDT, CDR2 YNNKEL (reference sequence). The germline V and J ends were trimmed by 4 bases and 2 bases, with 17 bases remaining between them. The CDR3 spans 16 residues. CDR3 protein: CASSLVGGQPNTEAFF. The CDR3 nucleotides are TGTGCCAGCAGCCTCGTTGGGGGCCAACCAAACACTGAAGCTTTCTTT.

The CDR3 bases are TGTGCCAGCAGCGTCGGGACTACCCCCACCTACGAGCAGTACTTC. Amino acids: CASSVGTTPTYEQYF. The chain has TRBV9 and TRBJ2-7, with TRBD2 matching 7 bases. The V and J ends lost 2 bases and 2 bases, in that order; junction bases with no gene match: 7. The CDR3 runs to 15 residues. CDR1 and CDR2 (germline): SGDLS, YYNGEE.

The gene calls are TRBV18 and TRBJ2-3; D not certain. The V end lost 2 bases, the J end lost 6 bases, and 12 bases lay between the germline ends. Germline V CDR1 and CDR2: KGHSH, LQKENI. CDR3 length: 14 amino acids. This CDR3 is CASSPGPSWDTQYF. Here the CDR3 DNA reads TGTGCCAGCTCACCAGGCCCCTCTTGGGATACGCAGTATTTT.

V usage is TRBV10-3 and J usage is TRBJ1-1; 7 nucleotides match TRBD1. Germline loops: CDR1 ENHRY, CDR2 SYGVKD. With 10 bases clipped from V and 1 base from J, the junction kept 6 bases outside the gene matches. CDR3 length: 13 amino acids. Written as DNA, the CDR3 is TGTGCCACATCCGGGACAGAGAACACTGAAGCTTTCTTT. As protein: CATSGTENTEAFF.

About this clone: Relative to the germline gene, one junction end is altered; a read error may explain this. The chain couples TRBV12-3 or TRBV12-4 to TRBJ1-4, with D possibly TRBD1 on 5 matching bases. The CDR3 sequence is 12 residues long. The CDR3 sequence: CASSLGDEKLFF. The CDR3 DNA is TGTGCCAGCAGCTTAGGGGATGAAAAACTGTTTTTT.